This is a list of T cell receptor beta chains from one sample in a study of PD-1 blockade in classical Hodgkin lymphoma. Here immunoSEQ multiplex PCR was the method, and the copy in TCRdb shows in-frame clones only, minus some. The sample carries approximately 11,000 clones, roughly 79% recorded once. The sample in question was peripheral blood mononuclear cells (PBMCs), obtained before the second cycle of nivolumab. Receptor source: a human donor with classical Hodgkin lymphoma. Each CDR3 is given with its conserved first and last residue. The D gene is left open where the match is weak. Clone size is shown for a subset of rows, as once, few, many or a class of expanded clone.

D: NA
size: few
J: TRBJ1-1
V: TRBV4-2
DNA: TGTGCCAGCAGCCAGCCAACAGGCCCAGCTTTCTTT
CDR3: CASSQPTGPAFF

D: NA
size: NA
J: TRBJ1-3
V: TRBV9
DNA: TGTGCCAGCAGCGTTGGGACAACTGGAAACACCATATATTTT
CDR3: CASSVGTTGNTIYF

D: TRBD1
size: once
J: TRBJ2-7
V: TRBV7-9
DNA: TGTGCCAGCAGCCTACCGGGACAGGGGGACTCCTACGAGCAGTACTTC
CDR3: CASSLPGQGDSYEQYF

D: NA
size: NA
J: TRBJ1-1
V: TRBV7-9
DNA: TGTGCCAGCAGCCCTCGGATGGACACTGAAGCTTTCTTT
CDR3: CASSPRMDTEAFF

D: NA
size: few
J: TRBJ1-2
V: TRBV27
DNA: TGTGCCAGCAGTTTCCGGCACCGGCTGAGGGGCTATGGCTACACCTTC
CDR3: CASSFRHRLRGYGYTF

D: TRBD2
size: NA
J: TRBJ2-7
V: TRBV4-2
DNA: TGTGCCAGCAGCCAACGTGGGTCTAGCGGTTCCTACGAGCAGTACTTC
CDR3: CASSQRGSSGSYEQYF

D: TRBD2
size: NA
J: TRBJ2-5
V: TRBV15
DNA: TGTGCCACCAGCGAGTACGGACTAGCGGGAGCAGAGACCCAGTACTTC
CDR3: CATSEYGLAGAETQYF

D: NA
size: NA
J: TRBJ1-2
V: TRBV4-2
DNA: TGTGCCAGCTTTCACTCGCGAAAGACCTATGGCTACACCTTC
CDR3: CASFHSRKTYGYTF

D: TRBD1
size: NA
J: TRBJ1-2
V: TRBV28
DNA: TGTGCCAGCAGCTCGGGACAGACAAGCTATGGCTACACCTTC
CDR3: CASSSGQTSYGYTF

D: NA
size: NA
J: TRBJ1-2
V: TRBV28
DNA: TGTGCCAGCAGTTCCCGGTATGGCTACACCTTC
CDR3: CASSSRYGYTF

D: TRBD1
size: NA
J: TRBJ2-1
V: TRBV7-9
DNA: TGTGCCAGCAGCTTACCACAGGACAGGGGGCGCAATGAGCAGTTCTTC
CDR3: CASSLPQDRGRNEQFF

D: TRBD1
size: NA
J: TRBJ2-7
V: TRBV18
DNA: TGTGCCAGCTCACCGGTTGACAGGGCATTGAGCGAGCAGTACTTC
CDR3: CASSPVDRALSEQYF

D: NA
size: NA
J: TRBJ1-1
V: TRBV28
DNA: TGTGCCAGCAGGTTGGGGAGATCAGAAGCTTTCTTT
CDR3: CASRLGRSEAFF

D: NA
size: NA
J: TRBJ2-7
V: TRBV27
DNA: TGTGCCAGCAGTTTAGGATTTACAAACGAGCAGTACTTC
CDR3: CASSLGFTNEQYF

D: TRBD1
size: NA
J: TRBJ1-2
V: TRBV7-6
DNA: TGTGCCAGCAGCTTCGGCAACCCGGGACAGGCCTATGGCTACACCTTC
CDR3: CASSFGNPGQAYGYTF

D: TRBD1
size: NA
J: TRBJ1-5
V: TRBV30
DNA: TGTGCCTGGAGTGACAGGGGGCGGGATCAGCCCCAGCATTTT
CDR3: CAWSDRGRDQPQHF

D: TRBD1
size: NA
J: TRBJ1-5
V: TRBV18
DNA: TGTGCCACCAAGGACAGGGGAAATCAGCCCCAGCATTTT
CDR3: CATKDRGNQPQHF

D: NA
size: NA
J: TRBJ2-5
V: TRBV4-1
DNA: TGCGCCAGCAGCCACCCTGACCTCGGGGCACAAGAGACCCAGTACTTC
CDR3: CASSHPDLGAQETQYF

D: TRBD1
size: NA
J: TRBJ1-5
V: TRBV5-1
DNA: TGCGCCAGCAGTACGGGACAGTTGGATCAGCCCCAGCATTTT
CDR3: CASSTGQLDQPQHF

D: TRBD1
size: NA
J: TRBJ2-2
V: TRBV7-8
DNA: TGTGCCAGCAGCCCGGAAAGGGGGCTCCGAGGGGAGCTGTTTTTT
CDR3: CASSPERGLRGELFF

D: NA
size: NA
J: TRBJ1-6
V: TRBV2
DNA: TGTGCCAGCAGCCACCTTGATACAGGAAATAATTCACCCCTCCACTTT
CDR3: CASSHLDTGNNSPLHF

D: NA
size: NA
J: TRBJ1-1
V: TRBV5-4
DNA: TGTGCCAGCAGCTTATCAGGCGGGAACACTGAAGCTTTCTTT
CDR3: CASSLSGGNTEAFF

D: NA
size: NA
J: TRBJ2-7
V: TRBV14
DNA: TGTGCCAGCAGCCAAGTGGGATTGGGTGGGGAGCAGTACTTC
CDR3: CASSQVGLGGEQYF

D: NA
size: NA
J: TRBJ1-6
V: TRBV28
DNA: TGTGCCAGCAGTTTATGGCCAAATTCACCCCTCCACTTT
CDR3: CASSLWPNSPLHF

D: TRBD1
size: NA
J: TRBJ1-1
V: TRBV4-3
DNA: TGCGCCAGCAGCCACGAATTGACAGGGAGGGCGAACACTGAAGCTTTCTTT
CDR3: CASSHELTGRANTEAFF

D: NA
size: once
J: TRBJ2-1
V: TRBV13
DNA: TGTGCCAGCAGGTCCCGCCTAGACTCCTACAATGAGCAGTTCTTC
CDR3: CASRSRLDSYNEQFF

D: TRBD1
size: NA
J: TRBJ1-5
V: TRBV28
DNA: TGTGCCAGCAGTTTAAGGGTGGGACAGGGGATCAATCAGCCCCAGCATTTT
CDR3: CASSLRVGQGINQPQHF

D: TRBD1
size: NA
J: TRBJ1-5
V: TRBV5-5
DNA: TGTGCCAGCAGCGAAACAGGGGAGGTTTATCAGCCCCAGCATTTT
CDR3: CASSETGEVYQPQHF